These T cell receptor beta chains were read from a single sample in a study of post-analysis software for immune sequencing data. TCRdb fed the PCR reads into MiXCR, producing one record per CDR3 protein. Of roughly 540,000 distinct CDR3 sequences in the sample, 30% to 40% were seen once. Sequencing input: blood. The receptors were gathered from a girl between 2 and 17 years old with multiple sclerosis. Both conserved end residues are part of each CDR3. The order of the fields is V gene, CDR3 protein.

TRBV9 CASSVAAGPSGPPDTQYF
TRBV16 CASSQSSQPKYNEQFF
TRBV9 CASSPQGLTDYGYTF
TRBV7-9 CASSWWTSGAENIQYF
TRBV20-1 CSAPSGTGGGGEQYF
TRBV20-1 CSARGGAAATDTQYF
TRBV7-9 CASSLIGTSDRNEQFF
TRBV7-9 CASSLYPQGSLYEQYF
TRBV20-1 CSAKGQHSNQPQHF
TRBV20-1 CSASRDGVQPQHF
TRBV14 CASSPQQGVGYTF
TRBV6-1 CASNVNRGSTDTQYF
TRBV7-9 CASSPQTGQGTRYGYTF
TRBV10-3 CAISESLGTYQETQYF
TRBV15 CATSRTGGYGYTF
TRBV29-1 CSVENRFRLAGIEQFF
TRBV7-9 CASTPRSGGTDTQYF
TRBV12-3/TRBV12-4 CASSYGSTGTDTQYF
TRBV7-2 CASSLRGLGGGAFGTDTQYF
TRBV12-3/TRBV12-4 CASSSGTSGVYNEQYF
TRBV20-1 CSAISRESYNEQFF
TRBV10-3 CAGRASPQETQYF
TRBV14 CASSPVKRGVNEQFF
TRBV2 CASNKPGSQGYTF
TRBV5-1 CASSPSGQSNQPQHF
TRBV11-2 CASSLIAGAYEQYF
TRBV9 CASSVAVGQLYEQYF
TRBV3-1 CASSPGLATFYEQYF
TRBV28 CASSVVTGEQFF
TRBV20-1 CSALEGSFQPQHF
TRBV4-2 CASSQDRGADTQYF
TRBV19 CASSAQHSSEKLFF
TRBV2 CASSETRGEQETQYF
TRBV15 CATSRNSGTGIVSYTF
TRBV11-2 CASSLDHGGAYEQYF
TRBV7-8 CASSRDGGIQETQYF
TRBV3-1 CASSQDRASRGTQYF
TRBV12-3/TRBV12-4 CASSLDLRLGETQYF
TRBV25-1 CASSPGRPLQETQFF
TRBV7-8 CASSFYRDQPQHF
TRBV28 CASSLSGGPFTDTQYF
TRBV18 CASSPGDRGPVMAYNSPLHF
TRBV20-1 CSAPIPPDYGYTF
TRBV12-3/TRBV12-4 CASSRPGQGGQETQYF
TRBV21-1 CASHGLHNNGQFF
TRBV24-1 CATSDFPLAGSGEQFF
TRBV6-1 CASSEVRRTFNYGYTF
TRBV2 CASSDAASYEQYF
TRBV10-3 CAIRAGGYNEQFF
TRBV12-3/TRBV12-4 CASSAGTGLYTDTQYF
TRBV11-2 CASSLEGGAGNEQFF
TRBV7-9 CASSLEGQGNHEQYF
TRBV12-3/TRBV12-4 CASSPGTSGGSYNEQFF
TRBV5-1 CASSLGLGVEETQFF
TRBV15 CATSRDLEGNGYTF
TRBV7-2 CASSPGHYPLQETQYF
TRBV28 CASSTNRAHEQYF
TRBV6-5 CASSRGTQGFGEKLFF
TRBV24-1 CATSDGGLLRTDTQYF
TRBV3-1 CASSPRVQDEQFF